This T cell receptor (beta chain) was identified in a study of OX40 agonist ivuxolimab in advanced cancers. Study context: Patients receiving dose escalation had hepatocellular carcinoma, melanoma, renal cell or head and neck cancer. Partial response was recorded in three patients: one hepatocellular carcinoma and two cutaneous melanoma cases. Study conclusions and caveats: At 0.1 to 3.0 mg/kg and by week 6, clonal expansion occurred in CD4+ and CD8+ blood T cells.

Measured with immunoSEQ multiplex PCR; TCRdb has only the in-frame clones, and not every one. The sample has tens of thousands of clones, about 88% seen once. The CDR3 loop spans 13 amino acids. Germline V gene sequence: CDR1 MNHNS, CDR2 SASEGT. Trimming removed 5 bases from V and 6 bases from J, with 10 bases in between. On this clone: The antigen is unknown.

The sequenced sample was CD4+ or CD8+ T cells sorted from blood, obtained in a trial of the OX40 agonist ivuxolimab. J is TRBJ2-2 and V is TRBV6-1; possible D gene TRBD1, 5 bases. The TCR comes from an adult with an advanced solid tumor such as melanoma, head and neck, liver or kidney cancer. The CDR3 DNA reads TGTGCCAGCAGTTCAACAGGTTCCGGGGAGCTGTTTTTT. Translated: CASSSTGSGELFF.